This TCR beta chain derives from a study of cytomegalovirus exposure and HLA in healthy donors. Study at large: Around 78 million unique TCR sequences came from HLA-typed donors in an early release.

With respect to this clone: The antigen remains undetermined.

Notes on the study in general: Sequencing probably produced one cluster of sequence variants that were highly shared. Later work associated 17,000 or so TCR beta sequences with HLA alleles at 0.05 false discovery rate.

The PCR made use of 60 Vbeta and 13 Jbeta primers. Data came from immunoSEQ multiplex PCR; TCRdb stores just in-frame clones and leaves some out. The data contain about 93,000 clones, roughly 79% of them singletons. The CDR3 extends over 18 amino acids. Germline CDR1 is SGDLS and CDR2 is YYNGEE. Unmatched junction bases numbered 13, after V lost 3 bases and J lost 0 bases. The sequence was obtained from a man aged 25 to 40 in good health and CMV-seronegative. The genes are TRBV9 and TRBJ1-1; 8 bases align to TRBD1. Sequenced material: PBMCs. The CDR3 coding sequence is TGTGCCAGCAGCGCGATGGACAGGGTGACGTCGATGAACACTGAAGCTTTCTTT. Amino acids: CASSAMDRVTSMNTEAFF.